These 15 T cell receptor beta chains were all obtained from the same sample, sequenced in a study of vaccination effects on CD4 cells after COVID-19. TCRdb's copy holds only in-frame clones and misses some; the assay was immunoSEQ multiplex PCR. The table records about 38,000 clones, roughly 70% of them present only once. Within the ViraFEST assay, antigen-specific CD4+ T cells underwent expansion with viral peptide pools prior to sequencing. The culture ran for roughly 10 days before CD4+ T cells were isolated. Vaccine recipients lacked prior SARS-CoV-2 infection and had negative nucleocapsid antibodies. Their specific antigens are unknown. Specimen: CD4+ T cells from PBMCs cultured with SARS-CoV-2 spike peptides, collected before COVID-19 vaccination. These receptors all come from a human donor who received a COVID-19 vaccine.

The rearrangement joins TRBV12-5 to TRBJ2-1; no clear D. V shed 3 bases and J shed 4 bases, with 10 bases lying between them. CDR1 is LGHNT, CDR2 FRNRAP, per germline. The CDR3 has 14 residues. The CDR3 loop is CASGLEAGYNEQFF. The CDR3 DNA reads TGTGCTAGTGGTTTAGAAGCAGGATACAATGAGCAGTTCTTC.

The V and J genes are TRBV18 and TRBJ1-2; D might be TRBD1 (6 bases). Deletions cut 4 bases from V and 2 bases from J, with 11 bases between. Germline V lookup: CDR1 KGHSH, CDR2 LQKENI. The CDR3 is made up of 14 amino acids. This chain's CDR3 is CASSRGTQNYGYTF. The CDR3, as DNA: TGTGCCAGCTCACGGGGGACACAAAACTATGGCTACACCTTC. Full variable domain (remainder filled in from reference TRBV18 and TRBJ1-2): NAGVMQNPRHLVRRRGQEARLRCSPMKGHSHVYWYRQLPEEGLKFMVYLQKENIIDESGMPKERFSAEFPKEGPSILRIQQVVRGDSAAYFCASSRGTQNYGYTFGSGTRLTVV.

This clone has more than one count but fewer than ten. This chain's CDR3 is CASSMDRKYEQYF. The DNA of the CDR3 is TGTGCCAGTAGTATGGATCGTAAGTACGAGCAGTACTTC. J is TRBJ2-7 and V is TRBV19; unclear D gene. CDR3 size: 13 residues. Between the trimmed V and J ends, which lost 3 bases and 4 bases, there was a span of 10 bases. Germline assignment: CDR1 LNHDA and CDR2 SQIVND (reference sequence).

The chain employs TRBV11-1 and TRBJ1-3; D is unclear. CDR3 size: 15 residues. Deletions cut 5 bases from V and 3 bases from J, with 14 bases between. Germline V gene data show CDR1 as SGHAT and CDR2 as FQDESV (reference sequence). Written as DNA, the CDR3 is TGTGCCAGCAGCCTGCATCCAGGTGGTGGAAACACCATATATTTT. Amino acid sequence: CASSLHPGGGNTIYF.

This clone was seen a handful of times. The gene calls are TRBV30 and TRBJ1-6; TRBD1 is a possible D gene (5 bases). The CDR3 is 12 amino acids. The germline V gene encodes CDR1 GTSNPN and CDR2 SVGIG (reference sequence). Deletions cut 2 bases from V and 14 bases from J, with 13 bases between. The CDR3 DNA reads as TGTGCCTGGAGTACCGGGGCTGGGGCCCTCCACTTT. The encoded protein is CAWSTGAGALHF.

This clone turned up a few times. The rearrangement links TRBV2 to TRBJ1-1, with TRBD1 identical over 7 bases. This CDR3 comprises 13 residues. The germline V gene encodes CDR1 SNHLY and CDR2 FYNNEI. Losses at the gene ends were 6 bases for V and 6 bases for J; bases not matched to a gene: 7. In DNA, the CDR3 is TGTGCCAGCAGCGCAGACAGGGTGTCTGAAGCTTTCTTT. Amino acids: CASSADRVSEAFF.

This chain uses TRBV6-5 with TRBJ2-7, with 7 bases that match TRBD2. Looked up from germline, CDR1 is MNHEY and CDR2 is SVGAGI. The CDR3 extends over 15 amino acids. V lost 0 bases to trimming and J lost 3 bases; unmatched junction nucleotides: 5. The CDR3 region is CASSYSLAELYEQYF. CDR3 coding DNA: TGTGCCAGCAGTTACTCGCTAGCGGAGCTCTACGAGCAGTACTTC.

The chain is built from TRBV25-1 and TRBJ2-1; 7 bases align to TRBD1. CDR1 is MGHDK and CDR2 is SYGVNS in the germline V gene. V dropped 6 bases and J dropped 1; count of bases not matched to a gene: 9. The CDR3 is 16 amino acids. In DNA form, the CDR3 reads TGTGCCAGCAGCTCCTTTCGGGACAGTTCCTACAATGAGCAGTTCTTC. This translates into CASSSFRDSSYNEQFF.

A few counts support this clone. The chain recombines TRBV5-4 with TRBJ2-7, with 7 bases aligning to TRBD2. Germline trimming cut 4 bases from V and 6 bases from J; bases unmatched to any gene: 16. Germline V gives CDR1 SGHNT, CDR2 YYREEE (reference sequence). This CDR3 comprises 16 residues. The CDR3 protein is CASSGIAGAGISEQYF. CDR3 DNA: TGTGCCAGCAGCGGGATAGCGGGCGCTGGCATATCCGAGCAGTACTTC.

The CDR3: CASSLVAGEVTEAFF. The CDR3 DNA reads TGTGCCAGCAGCTTAGTTGCAGGGGAGGTCACTGAAGCTTTCTTT. The genes are TRBV7-2 and TRBJ1-1; a weak D match, TRBD1 (6 bases). V was shortened by 1 base and J by 4 bases, with 13 bases between the two germline ends. CDR3 size: 15 residues. Germline lookup yields CDR1 SGHTA and CDR2 FQGNSA.

This chain joins TRBV13 and TRBJ2-2, with D possibly being TRBD2 (5 bases). Germline CDR1 PRHDT, CDR2 FYEKMQ (reference sequence). The CDR3 sequence is 18 residues long. Trimming removed 1 base at V and 1 base at J, with 16 bases between. CDR3 sequence: CASSLEITGSRNTGELFF. As DNA, the CDR3 is TGTGCCAGCAGCTTAGAGATTACGGGGTCGAGGAACACCGGGGAGCTGTTTTTT.

This chain connects TRBV7-2 to TRBJ2-1; 14 bases agree with TRBD2. J gave up 5 bases and V 0 bases, and 3 bases lay outside the gene matches. Germline V gene sequence: CDR1 SGHTA, CDR2 FQGNSA. The CDR3 has 17 amino acids. CDR3 region: CASSLATSGGADNEQFF. The CDR3 coding sequence is TGTGCCAGCAGCTTAGCGACTAGCGGGGGGGCTGACAATGAGCAGTTCTTC.

This clone was seen a single time. The V and J genes are TRBV6-5 and TRBJ1-2, with D possibly being TRBD1 (5 bases). There are 14 residues in the CDR3. V lost 8 bases and J 2 bases, leaving 15 bases between the germline ends. Per germline, CDR1 MNHEY and CDR2 SVGAGI. CDR3 in amino acids: CASRRGVGNYGYTF. The CDR3 coding sequence is TGTGCCAGCCGAAGAGGGGTTGGCAACTATGGCTACACCTTC.

The CDR3 spells CASSSVGLGETQYF. DNA of the CDR3: TGTGCCAGCAGCTCAGTGGGGTTGGGGGAGACCCAGTACTTC. The chain employs TRBV11-2 and TRBJ2-5; D ambiguous. Germline assignment: CDR1 SGHAT and CDR2 FQNNGV. Trimming pared 4 bases from V and 5 bases from J, leaving 14 bases between. The CDR3 loop spans 14 amino acids.

The rearrangement uses TRBV24-1 and TRBJ2-1; 13 bases map to TRBD2. Germline-derived CDR1 and CDR2 are KGHDR and SFDVKD. The CDR3 spans 16 residues. After removal of 6 bases from V and 12 bases from J, the junction contained 13 bases not matched to a gene. The DNA for the CDR3 is TGTGCCACCAGTCCCGCTCCGGGACTAGCGGGAAAGGGGCAGTTCTTC. The encoded protein is CATSPAPGLAGKGQFF.